This TCR beta chain derives from a study of CD8 T cells in ankylosing spondylitis. Study observations and caveats: It appeared that ankylosing spondylitis blood was characterized by a TCR beta motif of under ten highly homologous variants.

A remark on this clonotype: Antigen: not known.

Using its own MiXCR run on the 5' RACE reads, TCRdb lists one record per CDR3 protein. The profile shows about 340,000 distinct CDR3 sequences, 8% of them singletons. Trimming at V came to 1 base and at J to 2 bases, leaving 9 bases not matched to a gene. Looked up from germline, CDR1 is SGHVS and CDR2 is FQNEAQ. This CDR3 has 17 residues. The chain recombines TRBV7-8 with TRBJ2-7; 9 nucleotides line up with TRBD2. The source is a male donor with ankylosing spondylitis. Sequencing was done on a sample of blood, either unsorted or a sorted T cell fraction (not recorded which). CDR3: CASSLGGGRDVTYEQYF. The CDR3, as DNA: TGTGCCAGCAGCTTAGGCGGCGGGAGGGACGTCACCTACGAGCAGTACTTC. Based on the CDR3 plus reference TRBV7-8 and TRBJ2-7, the full variable domain is GAGVSQSPRYKVAKRGQDVALRCDPISGHVSLFWYQQALGQGPEFLTYFQNEAQLDKSGLPSDRFFAERPEGSVSTLKIQRTQQEDSAVYLCASSLGGGRDVTYEQYFGPGTRLTVT.